This passage covers 22 T cell receptor beta chains from one sample sequenced in a study of T cell responses to AZD1222 COVID-19 vaccine. Produced via immunoSEQ multiplex PCR; TCRdb's table is partial and in-frame only. This table holds under 150,000 clones, 93% found once. The source material was peripheral blood, sampled on day 0 of AZD1222 vaccination. These receptors were collected from an adult in good health.

The chain links TRBV19 to TRBJ2-2; 9 bases are a match to TRBD1. The trim removed 3 bases at V and 4 bases at J, leaving 9 bases unmatched. Germline CDR1 reads LNHDA; CDR2 reads SQIVND (reference sequence). There are 17 residues in the CDR3. DNA for the CDR3: TGTGCCAGTAGTATCCGCTCCGGGACAGGGTCCACCGGGGAGCTGTTTTTT. Protein product: CASSIRSGTGSTGELFF. The full variable domain, completed using reference TRBV19 and TRBJ2-2, is DGGITQSPKYLFRKEGQNVTLSCEQNLNHDAMYWYRQDPGQGLRLIYYSQIVNDFQKGDIAEGYSVSREKKESFPLTVTSAQKNPTAFYLCASSIRSGTGSTGELFFGEGSRLTVL.

V and J are TRBV5-4 and TRBJ2-5, with 8 bases that match TRBD2. V lost 1 base to trimming and J lost 4 bases; unmatched junction nucleotides: 3. The CDR3 has 14 residues. Germline CDR1 SGHNT, CDR2 YYREEE (reference sequence). Here the CDR3 reads CASSLLAGGETQYF. CDR3 DNA: TGTGCCAGCAGCTTGTTGGCGGGGGGAGAGACCCAGTACTTC.

The chain recombines TRBV6-2 or TRBV6-3 with TRBJ2-5; D unresolved. The CDR3 extends over 13 amino acids. V lost 0 bases and J lost 5, with 7 bases in between. Germline V gene sequence: CDR1 MNHEY, CDR2 SVGEGT. CDR3: CASSYSRGETQYF. The CDR3 nucleotides are TGTGCCAGCAGTTACTCGCGTGGGGAGACCCAGTACTTC.

The chain is built from TRBV18 and TRBJ1-3; weak D call: TRBD1 (6 bases). Germline V gives CDR1 KGHSH, CDR2 LQKENI. The V end was cut by 1 base, the J end by 4 bases, with 14 bases between. The CDR3 is 16 amino acids. The chain's CDR3 is CASSPQQGTIGNTIYF. The CDR3 nucleotides read TGTGCCAGCTCACCACAGCAGGGGACGATCGGAAACACCATATATTTT.

This chain links TRBV24-1 with TRBJ2-7; TRBD2 matches at 7 bases. Per germline, CDR1 KGHDR and CDR2 SFDVKD. V trimming: 5 bases; J trimming: 3 bases; junction bases outside the gene matches: 3. The CDR3 length is 13 residues. The CDR3 sequence is CATSAAGSYEQYF. CDR3 DNA: TGTGCCACCAGTGCAGCGGGAAGCTACGAGCAGTACTTC.

The chain couples TRBV6-1 to TRBJ1-5; 7 bases are shared with TRBD1. Germline V gene sequence: CDR1 MNHNS, CDR2 SASEGT. V shed 2 bases, J shed 3 bases, and the junction held 10 bases outside the gene matches. The CDR3 spans 17 residues. DNA for the CDR3: TGTGCCAGCAGTGAACCAACAGGGGTTCTTGACAATCAGCCCCAGCATTTT. It specifies CASSEPTGVLDNQPQHF.

The chain is built from TRBV14 and TRBJ2-1; 16 bases map to TRBD2. Germline trimming cut 3 bases from V and 0 bases from J; bases unmatched to any gene: 5. The CDR3 runs to 19 residues. In germline, CDR1 is SGHDN, CDR2 FVKESK. The CDR3 DNA sequence: TGTGCCAGCAGCCAGGGACTAGCGGGAGGGATCAGCTCCTACAATGAGCAGTTCTTC. It is translated as CASSQGLAGGISSYNEQFF.

This clone was found once. The chain combines TRBV6-5 with TRBJ1-3; D possibly corresponds to TRBD1 (6 bases). This CDR3 comprises 13 residues. Between the trimmed V and J ends, which lost 6 bases and 3 bases, there was a span of 9 bases. Germline-derived CDR1 and CDR2 are MNHEY and SVGAGI. The chain's CDR3 is CASRRDIGNTIYF. The CDR3 DNA reads as TGTGCCAGCAGGAGGGACATTGGAAACACCATATATTTT.

This chain's CDR3 is CASSNEGTQPQHF. The CDR3 coding sequence is TGTGCCAGTAGTAATGAGGGAACTCAGCCCCAGCATTTT. The chain combines TRBV19 with TRBJ1-5; D is undetermined. Germline CDR1 is LNHDA and CDR2 is SQIVND (reference sequence). V lost 4 bases to trimming and J lost 6 bases, with 10 bases between them. CDR3 size: 13 residues.

The gene calls are TRBV7-9 and TRBJ2-3; TRBD1 matches 8 bases. Germline V gives CDR1 SEHNR, CDR2 FQNEAQ (reference sequence). The CDR3 extends over 17 amino acids. Trimming cost V 7 bases and J 6 bases; bases outside gene matches: 18. The CDR3 sequence is CASTPTGAGFFKDTQYF. The CDR3 nucleotides are TGTGCCAGCACCCCGACAGGGGCAGGCTTCTTTAAGGATACGCAGTATTTT.

The count of this clone is one. The chain is built from TRBV5-4 and TRBJ1-6, with D tentatively TRBD1 (6 bases). CDR1 is SGHNT and CDR2 is YYREEE in the germline V gene (reference sequence). The CDR3 is made up of 14 amino acids. V lost 1 base to trimming and J lost 9 bases, with 11 bases between them. In DNA, the CDR3 is TGTGCCAGCAGCTTGAAGGGGGGGTTTTCACCCCTCCACTTT. This codes for CASSLKGGFSPLHF. Combining the CDR3 with reference TRBV5-4 and TRBJ1-6 gives the whole variable domain ETGVTQSPTHLIKTRGQQVTLRCSSQSGHNTVSWYQQALGQGPQFIFQYYREEENGRGNFPPRFSGLQFPNYSSELNVNALELDDSALYLCASSLKGGFSPLHFGNGTRLTVT.

The chain joins TRBV6-5 to TRBJ1-5; no clear D. This CDR3 is built from 13 residues. With 4 bases removed from V and 0 bases from J, the gap between germline ends came to 4 bases. From germline, CDR1 is MNHEY and CDR2 SVGAGI. The CDR3 DNA follows: TGTGCCAGCAGTTCCAGTAGCAATCAGCCCCAGCATTTT. Protein: CASSSSSNQPQHF.

This clone was observed once. The chain carries TRBV7-9 and TRBJ1-5; D might be TRBD1 (5 bases). The CDR3 is 13 amino acids. V lost 3 bases, J lost 6 bases, and 9 bases lay in between. Germline CDR1 is SEHNR and CDR2 is FQNEAQ (reference sequence). The CDR3 sequence is CASSLNQGQPQHF. For the CDR3, the DNA is TGTGCCAGCAGCTTGAATCAGGGTCAGCCCCAGCATTTT.

The rearrangement joins TRBV7-9 to TRBJ1-2; 8 positions match TRBD1. The germline CDR1 and CDR2 sequences are SEHNR and FQNEAQ (reference sequence). The CDR3 totals 13 residues. The ends lost 7 bases at V and 4 bases at J; junction bases unmatched: 5. CDR3 amino acids: CASNRQGFYGYTF. In DNA, the CDR3 is TGTGCCAGCAACAGACAGGGGTTCTATGGCTACACCTTC.

CDR3 in DNA: TGTGCCAGCAGCCATACCCCCTGGTTCTTC. It yields the protein CASSHTPWFF. This chain connects TRBV7-3 to TRBJ2-1; D uncertain. The CDR3 extends over 10 amino acids. V lost 5 bases, J lost 15 bases, and 11 bases lay in between. CDR1 is SGHTA, CDR2 FQGTGA, per germline.

This clone occurred once. Here the CDR3 reads CASSLVEIPGSEAFF. CDR3 DNA sequence: TGCGCCAGCAGCTTGGTCGAAATCCCAGGCAGTGAAGCTTTCTTT. The V call is TRBV5-1, the J call TRBJ1-1; D not certain. In germline, CDR1 is SGHRS, CDR2 YFSETQ. This CDR3 has 15 residues. V lost 0 bases and J lost 7, with 16 bases in between.

This chain connects TRBV5-4 to TRBJ1-1, with 9 bases aligning to TRBD1. CDR3 size: 14 residues. Trimming cost V 3 bases and J 3 bases; bases outside gene matches: 3. Germline V lookup: CDR1 SGHNT, CDR2 YYREEE (reference sequence). The CDR3 loop reads CASSSRTGDTEAFF. The CDR3 bases are TGTGCCAGCAGCTCCCGGACAGGGGACACTGAAGCTTTCTTT.

This clone appeared a single time. J is TRBJ2-6 and V is TRBV27, with D unresolved. The germline V gene has CDR1 MNHEY and CDR2 SMNVEV (reference sequence). Trimming pared 3 bases from V and 2 bases from J, leaving 8 bases between. The CDR3 contains 15 residues. For the CDR3, the DNA is TGTGCCAGCAGTTTCTCAGCAGCTGGGGCCAACGTCCTGACTTTC. Its translation is CASSFSAAGANVLTF.

The rearrangement uses TRBV27 and TRBJ1-6; 10 bases map to TRBD1. Germline values: CDR1 MNHEY, CDR2 SMNVEV (reference sequence). V dropped 6 bases and J dropped 9; count of bases not matched to a gene: 8. The CDR3 contains 15 residues. CDR3 protein: CASSFRDRGSSPLHF. CDR3 DNA sequence: TGTGCCAGCAGCTTCCGGGACAGGGGAAGTTCACCCCTCCACTTT.

CDR3 in amino acids: CASSRPGVARRYNEQFF. The CDR3 nucleotides are TGTGCCAGCAGCCGTCCGGGTGTGGCTAGGAGATACAATGAGCAGTTCTTC. The rearrangement joins TRBV3-1 (or the pseudogene TRBV3-2) to TRBJ2-1; no clear D. The ends were cut back, 4 bases at V and 4 bases at J, with 20 bases in the middle. The CDR3 is made up of 17 amino acids. CDR1 LGHDT and CDR2 YNNKEL come from the germline V gene (reference sequence).

This chain links TRBV4-1 with TRBJ2-2; tentatively, D is TRBD1 (6 bases). Germline-derived CDR1 and CDR2 are MGHRA and YSYEKL. The CDR3 runs to 18 residues. V lost 0 bases, J lost 1 base, and 15 bases lay in between. CDR3 in DNA: TGCGCCAGCAGCCAAGAGAGGAACAGGGTCTTGAACACCGGGGAGCTGTTTTTT. Its protein product is CASSQERNRVLNTGELFF.

This clone showed up just once. The chain couples TRBV2 to TRBJ1-1, with D hard to call. The germline gives CDR1 SNHLY, CDR2 FYNNEI. This CDR3 is 13 amino acids long. The V end was cut by 3 bases, the J end by 3 bases, with 8 bases between. CDR3 residues: CASSDTGDTEAFF. CDR3 DNA: TGTGCCAGCAGTGACACCGGGGACACTGAAGCTTTCTTT.